This T cell receptor (beta chain) comes out of a study of cytomegalovirus exposure and HLA in healthy donors. PCR used 60 Vbeta primers and 13 Jbeta primers. Some clones are missing from TCRdb's copy, which holds only in-frame ones; the method was immunoSEQ multiplex PCR. The repertoire consists of 100,000 to 150,000 clones, with roughly four fifths occurring once and the leading ten covering around 3.5%. Germline V gene sequence: CDR1 MNHNS, CDR2 SASEGT. The CDR3 spans 19 residues. The chain employs TRBV6-1 and TRBJ2-5, with TRBD1 matching 12 bases. TRBJ2-7 matches the DNA end more closely, so the J call is doubtful. The TCR was taken from a woman between 40 and 55 years old in good health and CMV-seropositive. The sample comprised PBMCs. The CDR3 sequence: CASSVGAGQGAGGGYEQYF. The CDR3 DNA reads as TGTGCCAGCAGTGTAGGAGCGGGACAGGGGGCCGGGGGAGGCTACGAGCAGTACTTC.